The 20 T cell receptor beta chains given below trace back to one sample, sequenced in a study of identical twins. Via MiXCR, TCRdb re-called the 5' RACE reads, giving one row per CDR3 protein. This table holds some 1,700,000 distinct CDR3 sequences, about 30% found once. Sequencing used cord blood. The source of these receptors is a newborn girl in good health.

There are a few counts of this clonotype. V and J are TRBV5-1 and TRBJ2-7; TRBD1 or TRBD2 may be the D gene (5 bases each). The CDR3 contains 13 residues. Trimming pared 6 bases from V and 4 bases from J, leaving 14 bases between. The germline CDR1 and CDR2 sequences are SGHRS and YFSETQ. The CDR3 nucleotides are TGCGCCAGCACAGGAGGCAGGGATTACGAGCAGTACTTC. Its protein is CASTGGRDYEQYF.

V usage is TRBV2 and J usage is TRBJ1-2, with D possibly being TRBD1 (5 bases). Germline V lookup: CDR1 SNHLY, CDR2 FYNNEI. The CDR3 length is 15 residues. V lost 3 bases to trimming and J lost 4 bases, with 15 bases between them. For the CDR3, the DNA is TGTGCCAGCAGTGACTTTTGGGGGGACGGCTATGGCTACACCTTC. As protein: CASSDFWGDGYGYTF.

This clonotype was counted between two and nine times. The chain has TRBV7-9 and TRBJ2-5; D may be TRBD2 (5 bases). This CDR3 has 14 amino acids. Between the trimmed V and J ends, which lost 0 bases and 1 base, there was a span of 6 bases. Germline CDR1 and CDR2: SEHNR and FQNEAQ (reference sequence). The CDR3 region is CASSLAEVQETQYF. CDR3 bases: TGTGCCAGCAGCTTAGCGGAGGTCCAAGAGACCCAGTACTTC. Combining the CDR3 with reference TRBV7-9 and TRBJ2-5 gives the whole variable domain DTGVSQNPRHKITKRGQNVTFRCDPISEHNRLYWYRQTLGQGPEFLTYFQNEAQLEKSRLLSDRFSAERPKGSFSTLEIQRTEQGDSAMYLCASSLAEVQETQYFGPGTRLLVL.

This chain uses TRBV24-1 with TRBJ2-5; a possible D gene is TRBD2 (6 bases). Trimming pared 8 bases from V and 4 bases from J, leaving 13 bases between. CDR3 length: 13 residues. In germline, CDR1 is KGHDR, CDR2 SFDVKD. CDR3 coding DNA: TGTGCCACCATGACTAGTTACGGAGAGACCCAGTACTTC. Residues: CATMTSYGETQYF.

This clonotype was picked up a small number of times. This chain connects TRBV6-1 to TRBJ2-1; 10 nucleotides agree with TRBD2. The CDR3 is made up of 17 amino acids. Germline V gene sequence: CDR1 MNHNS, CDR2 SASEGT. J gave up 5 bases and V 7 bases, and 14 bases lay outside the gene matches. The CDR3 nucleotides read TGTGCCAGCACCAAAACTCTAGCGGGAGAGAGACACAATGAGCAGTTCTTC. Translation: CASTKTLAGERHNEQFF.

This clonotype was found a few times. The chain is built from TRBV12-3 or TRBV12-4 and TRBJ2-2, with a weak D call TRBD2 (5 bases). Trimming shortened V by 7 bases and J by 7 bases, and 13 bases separated the two germline ends. The CDR3 extends over 13 amino acids. The CDR3 region is CASTKYGGGELFF. The CDR3 nucleotides read TGTGCCAGCACCAAGTACGGAGGCGGGGAGCTGTTTTTT.

This clonotype was detected many times. The genes are TRBV29-1 and TRBJ2-3; 11 nucleotides line up with TRBD1. Germline V lookup: CDR1 SQVTM, CDR2 ANQGSEA. The CDR3 covers 13 residues. V was pared by 4 bases and J by 4 bases, with 1 base of the junction left unmatched. This CDR3 is CSVGTGGADTQYF. CDR3 coding DNA: TGCAGCGTTGGGACAGGGGGCGCAGATACGCAGTATTTT.

The chain links TRBV28 to TRBJ2-1, with D tentatively TRBD1 (6 bases). V lost 5 bases, J lost 5 bases, and 16 bases lay in between. Germline V gene lookup returns CDR1 MDHEN and CDR2 SYDVKM. This CDR3 is 15 amino acids long. As DNA, the CDR3 is TGTGCCAGCAGTCTCGGGGCAGGGGCCCACAATGAGCAGTTCTTC. It encodes CASSLGAGAHNEQFF.

The chain couples TRBV4-1 to TRBJ2-1; 13 positions agree with TRBD2. J gave up 3 bases and V 0 bases, and 5 bases lay outside the gene matches. Germline V lookup: CDR1 MGHRA, CDR2 YSYEKL. The CDR3 loop spans 18 amino acids. The CDR3 is CASSQDKGLAGHYNEQFF. The CDR3, as DNA: TGCGCCAGCAGCCAAGATAAGGGACTAGCGGGGCACTACAATGAGCAGTTCTTC.

DNA for the CDR3: TGTGCCACCAGTGACCAGAAGACTAGCGGGAGTCAGGATACGCAGTATTTT. It translates to CATSDQKTSGSQDTQYF. The chain is built from TRBV24-1 and TRBJ2-3; the match to TRBD2 covers 12 bases. Germline V lookup: CDR1 KGHDR, CDR2 SFDVKD. This CDR3 is built from 17 residues. J lost 6 bases, V lost 4 bases, and 10 bases had no gene match.

With regard to this clonotype: The junction shows a germline mismatch at one end, possibly a read error. This chain joins TRBV16 and TRBJ1-3; D gene uncertain. This CDR3 is 16 amino acids long. Germline CDR1 KGHSY, CDR2 FQNENV. This chain's CDR3 is CASSQSGWERGNTIHF. The CDR3 nucleotides read TGTGCCAGCAGCCAATCGGGTTGGGAGCGCGGAAACACCATACATTTT.

This clonotype appeared a few times. This sequence joins TRBV20-1 and TRBJ1-2; D may be TRBD1 (5 bases). CDR3 size: 14 residues. The V gene's germline CDR1 is DFQATT and CDR2 SNEGSKA (reference sequence). Trimming removed 4 bases from V and 1 base from J, with 13 bases in between. In nucleotides, the CDR3 is TGCAGTGCTATCTCCATGGGGCATAACTATGGCTACACCTTC. It yields the protein CSAISMGHNYGYTF.

This clonotype was counted only a few times. CDR3 DNA: TGTGCCAGCACTCCCTGGGAGCCTAACACCGGGGAGCTGTTTTTT. It specifies CASTPWEPNTGELFF. The genes are TRBV2 and TRBJ2-2; perhaps TRBD2 as D (5 bases). The V gene's germline CDR1 is SNHLY and CDR2 FYNNEI. The CDR3 has 15 amino acids. Trimming pared 7 bases from V and 2 bases from J, leaving 14 bases between.

This clonotype showed up many times. This chain joins TRBV29-1 and TRBJ2-7; 13 nucleotides agree with TRBD2. In germline, CDR1 is SQVTM, CDR2 ANQGSEA. The junction had 9 bases not matched to a gene; V was cut back by 8 bases and J by 2 bases. This CDR3 region has 15 residues. CDR3 region: CSIGTSGAFPYEQYF. In DNA form, the CDR3 reads TGCAGCATCGGGACTAGCGGGGCTTTCCCCTACGAGCAGTACTTC.

The chain carries TRBV2 and TRBJ1-5; D remains ambiguous. The CDR3 has 11 amino acids. The germline V and J ends were trimmed by 8 bases and 6 bases, with 8 bases remaining between them. Per germline, CDR1 SNHLY and CDR2 FYNNEI. CDR3 loop: CASGEFQPQHF. CDR3 DNA: TGTGCCAGCGGGGAATTTCAGCCCCAGCATTTT. Full variable domain (missing parts from reference TRBV2 and TRBJ1-5): EPEVTQTPSHQVTQMGQEVILRCVPISNHLYFYWYRQILGQKVEFLVSFYNNEISEKSEIFDDQFSVERPDGSNFTLKIRSTKLEDSAMYFCASGEFQPQHFGDGTRLSIL.

This clonotype was counted a few times. This chain uses TRBV7-9 with TRBJ2-7; the match to TRBD1 covers 8 bases. Germline CDR1 SEHNR, CDR2 FQNEAQ (reference sequence). The CDR3 loop spans 15 amino acids. V lost 5 bases to trimming and J lost 3 bases; unmatched junction nucleotides: 9. In nucleotides, the CDR3 is TGTGCCAGCAGCCCACGGACAGGGCGGATCTACGAGCAGTACTTC. Translated: CASSPRTGRIYEQYF.

The V and J genes are TRBV28 and TRBJ2-5; the D is unclear. CDR3 length: 14 amino acids. V lost 6 bases, J lost 2 bases, and 13 bases lay in between. The germline CDR1 and CDR2 sequences are MDHEN and SYDVKM. The CDR3 coding sequence is TGTGCCAGCAGCCTGAATGACCCACAAGAGACCCAGTACTTC. It yields the protein CASSLNDPQETQYF.

The V gene is TRBV6-9, the J gene TRBJ2-7, with TRBD2 identical over 12 bases. Germline V lookup: CDR1 MNHGY, CDR2 SVAAGI. Trimming at V came to 7 bases and at J to 2 bases, leaving 9 bases not matched to a gene. The CDR3 consists of 16 residues. In DNA form, the CDR3 reads TGTGCCAGCATCCCCCGAGGACTAGCGGGAACCTACGAGCAGTACTTC. Its protein product is CASIPRGLAGTYEQYF.

This clonotype was recorded many times. The chain recombines TRBV24-1 with TRBJ2-7; D is possibly TRBD2 (5 bases). The germline V and J ends were trimmed by 5 bases and 0 bases, with 7 bases remaining between them. The germline CDR1 and CDR2 sequences are KGHDR and SFDVKD. CDR3 length: 13 amino acids. The CDR3 sequence: CATSGGSSYEQYF. CDR3 coding DNA: TGTGCCACCAGTGGCGGGTCCTCCTACGAGCAGTACTTC.

The gene calls are TRBV5-1 and TRBJ2-5; 9 bases align to TRBD1. CDR1 is SGHRS, CDR2 YFSETQ, per germline. Unmatched junction bases numbered 13, after V lost 2 bases and J lost 11 bases. CDR3 size: 15 residues. CDR3 sequence (DNA): TGCGCCAGCAGCTTTAATAACAGGGGGCTGCGGGAGCAGTACTTC. The encoded protein is CASSFNNRGLREQYF.